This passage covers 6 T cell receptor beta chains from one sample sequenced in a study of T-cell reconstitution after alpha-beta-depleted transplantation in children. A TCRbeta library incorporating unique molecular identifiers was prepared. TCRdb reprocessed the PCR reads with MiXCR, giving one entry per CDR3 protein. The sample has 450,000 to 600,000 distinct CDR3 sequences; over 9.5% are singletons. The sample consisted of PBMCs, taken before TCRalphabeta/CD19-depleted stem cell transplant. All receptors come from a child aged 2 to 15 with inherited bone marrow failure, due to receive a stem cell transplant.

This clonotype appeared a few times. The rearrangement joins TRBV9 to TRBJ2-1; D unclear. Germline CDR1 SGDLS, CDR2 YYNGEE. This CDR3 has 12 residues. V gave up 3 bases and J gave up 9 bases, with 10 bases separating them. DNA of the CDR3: TGTGCCAGCAGCGGAAGGGTAGGTGAGCAGTTCTTC. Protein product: CASSGRVGEQFF. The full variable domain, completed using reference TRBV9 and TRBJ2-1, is DSGVTQTPKHLITATGQRVTLRCSPRSGDLSVYWYQQSLDQGLQFLIQYYNGEERAKGNILERFSAQQFPDLHSELNLSSLELGDSALYFCASSGRVGEQFFGPGTRLTVL.

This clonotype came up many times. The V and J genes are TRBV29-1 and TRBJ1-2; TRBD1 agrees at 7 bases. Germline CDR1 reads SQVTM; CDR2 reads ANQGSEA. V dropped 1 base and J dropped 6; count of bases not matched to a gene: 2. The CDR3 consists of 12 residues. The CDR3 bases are TGCAGCGTTGAAGGACAGGGCCATGGCTACACCTTC. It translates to CSVEGQGHGYTF.

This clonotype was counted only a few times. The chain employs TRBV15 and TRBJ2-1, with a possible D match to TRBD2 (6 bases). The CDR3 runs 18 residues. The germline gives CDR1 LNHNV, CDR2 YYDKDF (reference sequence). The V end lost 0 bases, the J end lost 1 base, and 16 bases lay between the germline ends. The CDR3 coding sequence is TGTGCCACCAGCAGAGAACTTACTAGCTTCGTATCCTACAATGAGCAGTTCTTC. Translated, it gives CATSRELTSFVSYNEQFF.

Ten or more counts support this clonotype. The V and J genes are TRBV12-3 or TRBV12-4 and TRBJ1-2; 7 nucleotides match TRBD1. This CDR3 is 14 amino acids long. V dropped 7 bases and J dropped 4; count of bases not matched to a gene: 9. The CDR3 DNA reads TGTGCCAGCACCCTGTCAGGGGGAGCCTATGGCTACACCTTC. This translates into CASTLSGGAYGYTF.

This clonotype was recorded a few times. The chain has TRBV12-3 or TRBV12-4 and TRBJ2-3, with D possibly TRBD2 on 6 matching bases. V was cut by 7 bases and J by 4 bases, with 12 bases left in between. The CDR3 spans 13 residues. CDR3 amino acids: CASTPGRPDTQYF. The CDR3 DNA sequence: TGTGCCAGCACCCCAGGGAGGCCAGATACGCAGTATTTT.

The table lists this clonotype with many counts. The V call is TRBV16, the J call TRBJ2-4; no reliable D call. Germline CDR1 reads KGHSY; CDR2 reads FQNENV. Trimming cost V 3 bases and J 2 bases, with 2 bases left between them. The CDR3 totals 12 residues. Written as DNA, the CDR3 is TGTGCCAGCAGCCAGACCAAAAACATTCAGTACTTC. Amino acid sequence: CASSQTKNIQYF. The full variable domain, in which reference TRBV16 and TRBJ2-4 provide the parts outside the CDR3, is GEEVAQTPKHLVRGEGQKAKLYCAPIKGHSYVFWYQQVLKNEFKFLISFQNENVFDETGMPKERFSAKCLPNSPCSLEIQATKLEDSAVYFCASSQTKNIQYFGAGTRLSVL.